The text below deals with one T cell receptor (beta chain). Method: immunoSEQ multiplex PCR; TCRdb's copy keeps in-frame clones and lacks some. The sample lists under 350,000 clones; about 85% were seen once. The sample comes from a study of blood T cell repertoires in COVID-19. At the level of the study: Sources were T cells, B-cell-depleted T cells, or PBMCs; the material itself was cDNA or gDNA.

Germline-derived CDR1 and CDR2 are MRHNA and SNTAGT. The CDR3 has 15 residues. V lost 6 bases and J 5 bases, leaving 16 bases between the germline ends. The chain couples TRBV6-4 to TRBJ2-2, with D perhaps matching TRBD2 (5 bases). The sequence came from a human donor in a cohort sampled during active COVID-19. Sequenced material: peripheral blood. The CDR3, as DNA: TGTGCCAGCAGCCTTAGCGCAGGTGGGACCGGGGAGCTGTTTTTT. Residues: CASSLSAGGTGELFF.